The TCR beta chain described here comes from a study of CXCR3-negative and CXCR3-positive naive CD8 T cells. With respect to this clonotype: As yet, its antigen is unknown.

The authors made the TRB cDNA libraries by 5' RACE using UMI labels. Following a re-call of the 5' RACE reads, TCRdb has one entry per CDR3 protein and lacks DNA. In all, the sample yields 90,000 to 95,000 distinct CDR3 sequences. Study results and caveats: Naive CXCR3-negative cells resembled naive CXCR3-positive cells in TRBV-TRBJ usage; memory cells differed. Researchers report that CXCR3-positive naive cells carry more hydrophobic TRB CDR3s than CXCR3-negative naive cells. CXCR3 levels fell partly with cryopreservation; most assays relied on fresh PBMCs.

Per CD8+ T cell subset, triplicate sorts of approximately 270,000 cells each were done. The CDR3 runs 15 residues. Germline V lookup: CDR1 SGHRS, CDR2 YFSETQ. The V call is TRBV5-1, the J call TRBJ2-1. The sequence was collected from a human donor in good health. Some clones in this sample may be carry-over from other donors' samples. The specimen was naive CXCR3- CD8+ T cells from blood. Noted subset: CD45RO-CCR7+CD27+CD95- naive CD8+ T cells lacking CXCR3 (TNR3-). CDR3 sequence: CASLAAPNSYNEQFF.